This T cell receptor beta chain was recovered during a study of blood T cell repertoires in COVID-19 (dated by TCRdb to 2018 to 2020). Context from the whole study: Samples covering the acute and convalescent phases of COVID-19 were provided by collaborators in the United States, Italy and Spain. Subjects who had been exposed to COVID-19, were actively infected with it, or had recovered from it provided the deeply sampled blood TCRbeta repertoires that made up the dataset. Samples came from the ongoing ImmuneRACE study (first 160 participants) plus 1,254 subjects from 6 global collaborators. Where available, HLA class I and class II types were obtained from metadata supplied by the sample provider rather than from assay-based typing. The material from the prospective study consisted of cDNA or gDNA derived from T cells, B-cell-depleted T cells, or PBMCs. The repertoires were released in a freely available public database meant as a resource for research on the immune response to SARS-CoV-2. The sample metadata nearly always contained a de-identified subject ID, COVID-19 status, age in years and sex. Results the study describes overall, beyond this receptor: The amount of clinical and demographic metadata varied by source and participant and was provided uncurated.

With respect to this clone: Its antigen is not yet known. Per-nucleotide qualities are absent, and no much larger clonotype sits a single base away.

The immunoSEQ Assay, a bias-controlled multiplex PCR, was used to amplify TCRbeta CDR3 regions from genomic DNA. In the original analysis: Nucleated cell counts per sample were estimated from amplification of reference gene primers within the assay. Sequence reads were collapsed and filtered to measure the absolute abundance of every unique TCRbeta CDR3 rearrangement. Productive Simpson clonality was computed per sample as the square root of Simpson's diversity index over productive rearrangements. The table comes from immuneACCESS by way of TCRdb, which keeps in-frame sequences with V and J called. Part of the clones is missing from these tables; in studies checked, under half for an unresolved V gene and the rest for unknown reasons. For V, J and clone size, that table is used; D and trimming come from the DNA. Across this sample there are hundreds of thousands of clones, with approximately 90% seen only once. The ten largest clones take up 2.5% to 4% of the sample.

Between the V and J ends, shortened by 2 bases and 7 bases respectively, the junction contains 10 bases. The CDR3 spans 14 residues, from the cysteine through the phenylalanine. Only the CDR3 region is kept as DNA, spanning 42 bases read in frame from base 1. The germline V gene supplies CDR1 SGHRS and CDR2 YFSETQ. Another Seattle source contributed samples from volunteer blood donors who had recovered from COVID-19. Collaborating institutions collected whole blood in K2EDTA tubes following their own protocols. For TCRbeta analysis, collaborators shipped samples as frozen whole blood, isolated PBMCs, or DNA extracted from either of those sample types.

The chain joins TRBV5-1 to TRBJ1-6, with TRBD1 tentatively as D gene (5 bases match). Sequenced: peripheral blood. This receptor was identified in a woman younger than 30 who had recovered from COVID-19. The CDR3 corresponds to CASSFETENSPLHF. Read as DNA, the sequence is TGCGCCAGCAGCTTTGAGACAGAGAATTCACCCCTCCACTTT. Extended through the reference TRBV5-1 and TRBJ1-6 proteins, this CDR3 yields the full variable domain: KAGVTQTPRYLIKTRGQQVTLSCSPISGHRSVSWYQQTPGQGLQFLFEYFSETQRNKGNFPGRFSGRQFSNSRSEMNVSTLELGDSALYLCASSFETENSPLHFGNGTRLTVT.